This passage covers 21 T cell receptor beta chains from one sample sequenced in a study of cytotoxic CD8 clonotypes in ibrutinib-treated CLL. Profiling relied on immunoSEQ multiplex PCR, and the TCRdb table lists in-frame clones only, not all of them. The table lists roughly 42,000 clones, over 60% of them singletons. Sequencing used PBMCs, obtained after 24 months of ibrutinib treatment. These receptors were taken from a human donor with chronic lymphocytic leukemia.

A single count supports this clone. The chain recombines TRBV7-6 with TRBJ1-2, with D perhaps TRBD1 (5 bases). The CDR3 contains 15 residues. Germline CDR1 and CDR2: SGHVS and FNYEAQ. Trimming took 5 bases from V and 0 from J, leaving 13 bases between them. In nucleotides, the CDR3 is TGTGCCAGCAGCCCTTTCAGACAGCCTAACTATGGCTACACCTTC. Encoded protein: CASSPFRQPNYGYTF. The full variable domain, in which reference TRBV7-6 and TRBJ1-2 provide the parts outside the CDR3, is GAGVSQSPRYKVTKRGQDVALRCDPISGHVSLYWYRQALGQGPEFLTYFNYEAQQDKSGLPNDRFSAERPEGSISTLTIQRTEQRDSAMYRCASSPFRQPNYGYTFGSGTRLTVV.

The DNA for the CDR3 is TGTGCCAGCACGCCGGGACAGGTCACAGATACGCAGTATTTT. Protein product: CASTPGQVTDTQYF. The V and J genes are TRBV6-1 and TRBJ2-3; 8 bases agree with TRBD1. Trimming at V came to 7 bases and at J to 2 bases, leaving 5 bases not matched to a gene. The germline CDR1 and CDR2 sequences are MNHNS and SASEGT. The length of the CDR3 is 14 residues.

In this sample, this clone turned up a few times. The chain couples TRBV19 to TRBJ2-3; 10 bases agree with TRBD2. The CDR3 is made up of 18 amino acids. CDR1 is LNHDA, CDR2 SQIVND, per germline (reference sequence). Unmatched junction bases numbered 7, after V lost 1 base and J lost 0 bases. CDR3 residues: CASSIAASGSPSTDTQYF. The CDR3 DNA reads TGTGCCAGTAGTATAGCAGCTAGCGGGAGCCCTAGCACAGATACGCAGTATTTT.

This sequence joins TRBV29-1 and TRBJ2-3; D not resolved. Germline V gene sequence: CDR1 SQVTM, CDR2 ANQGSEA. The CDR3 has 13 residues. The V and J ends lost 2 bases and 6 bases respectively, with 12 bases between them. The CDR3 DNA follows: TGCAGCGTTGAAAGGGTACTTTTGGATACGCAGTATTTT. Encoded protein: CSVERVLLDTQYF.

The chain links TRBV9 to TRBJ2-1, with D unclear. Deletions cut 0 bases from V and 4 bases from J, with 14 bases between. Germline values: CDR1 SGDLS, CDR2 YYNGEE. The CDR3 has 16 amino acids. The chain's CDR3 is CASSVVEFTPYNEQFF. In DNA form, the CDR3 reads TGTGCCAGCAGCGTAGTCGAATTTACCCCTTACAATGAGCAGTTCTTC.

The V and J genes are TRBV29-1 and TRBJ2-2, with D possibly being TRBD2 (7 bases). Trimming removed 6 bases at V and 3 bases at J, with 17 bases between. This CDR3 comprises 15 residues. Germline V gives CDR1 SQVTM, CDR2 ANQGSEA. This chain's CDR3 is CSVTTRGGDTGELFF. The CDR3 nucleotides are TGCAGCGTCACTACCAGGGGAGGGGACACCGGGGAGCTGTTTTTT.

This clone was seen more than once but under ten times. The rearrangement uses TRBV15 and TRBJ2-7; either TRBD1 or TRBD2 may fit D (6 bases each). Germline values: CDR1 LNHNV, CDR2 YYDKDF (reference sequence). Trimming shortened V by 7 bases and J by 2 bases, and 15 bases separated the two germline ends. The CDR3 is made up of 14 amino acids. The CDR3 reads CATNAGGPAYEQYF. The CDR3 DNA reads as TGTGCCACCAACGCTGGGGGGCCTGCCTACGAGCAGTACTTC.

This clone occurred a few times. The gene calls are TRBV27 and TRBJ1-6; the D gene is possibly TRBD1 (6 bases). V was shortened by 6 bases and J by 7 bases, with 19 bases between the two germline ends. The length of the CDR3 is 16 residues. Germline V gene data show CDR1 as MNHEY and CDR2 as SMNVEV (reference sequence). The CDR3 nucleotides are TGTGCCAGCAGACAGGGTGCCCTAACCCCCAATTCACCCCTCCACTTT. It codes for CASRQGALTPNSPLHF.

This clone has only a few counts. The chain carries TRBV6-1 and TRBJ1-1; TRBD1 might be the D (5 bases). The germline V gene has CDR1 MNHNS and CDR2 SASEGT. The length of the CDR3 is 11 residues. V shed 8 bases and J shed 8 bases, with 12 bases lying between them. Here the CDR3 DNA reads TGTGCCAGCCTTCGGGCAGGGGAAGCTTTCTTT. This codes for CASLRAGEAFF.

The chain recombines TRBV27 with TRBJ1-1, with 8 bases matching TRBD1. The V segment lost 2 bases and the J segment 4 bases; nucleotides outside the gene matches: 6. Germline V gene data show CDR1 as MNHEY and CDR2 as SMNVEV (reference sequence). This CDR3 is 15 amino acids long. CDR3 protein: CASSLTWDRTTEAFF. The CDR3 DNA follows: TGTGCCAGCAGTTTAACCTGGGACAGGACCACTGAAGCTTTCTTT.

This clone was recorded a few times. The J gene is TRBJ1-1, the V gene TRBV29-1, with a tentative D call TRBD1 (6 bases). The germline V and J ends were trimmed by 3 bases and 1 base, with 12 bases remaining between them. Germline CDR1 reads SQVTM; CDR2 reads ANQGSEA. The CDR3 consists of 14 residues. For the CDR3, the DNA is TGCAGCGTTGATGTGAGGACAGCGAACACTGAAGCTTTCTTT. Translation: CSVDVRTANTEAFF.

This clone was detected many times. V and J are TRBV14 and TRBJ2-7; 8 bases agree with TRBD1. Germline CDR1 SGHDN, CDR2 FVKESK. V was clipped by 6 bases and J by 0 bases; unmatched bases: 10. The CDR3 runs 16 residues. The CDR3 protein is CASSSSRDRISYEQYF. The CDR3 DNA reads as TGTGCCAGCAGTTCTTCAAGGGACAGGATCTCCTACGAGCAGTACTTC.

The chain uses TRBV5-1 and TRBJ2-1; 9 positions agree with TRBD2. After removal of 0 bases from V and 0 bases from J, the junction contained 10 bases not matched to a gene. The germline gives CDR1 SGHRS, CDR2 YFSETQ. The CDR3 is 19 amino acids. Here the CDR3 reads CASSLGLGTSGFSYNEQFF. CDR3 sequence (DNA): TGCGCCAGCAGCTTGGGATTGGGCACTAGCGGGTTCTCCTACAATGAGCAGTTCTTC.

This clone was recorded at least ten times. The chain is built from TRBV10-3 and TRBJ2-5, with D perhaps matching TRBD2 (5 bases). Trimming removed 0 bases from V and 2 bases from J, with 13 bases in between. CDR3 length: 16 amino acids. Per germline, CDR1 ENHRY and CDR2 SYGVKD. The CDR3 region is CAISESGQRGQETQYF. As DNA, the CDR3 is TGTGCCATCAGTGAGTCCGGCCAGCGAGGGCAAGAGACCCAGTACTTC.

In this sample, this clone turned up a few times. The chain couples TRBV7-3 to TRBJ1-1; D possibly corresponds to TRBD1 (5 bases). Germline V CDR1 and CDR2: SGHTA, FQGTGA. The CDR3 covers 16 residues. V lost 2 bases, J lost 0 bases, and 13 bases lay in between. DNA for the CDR3: TGTGCCAGCAGCTTACGGGCAGGGCACCTGAACACTGAAGCTTTCTTT. This sequence encodes CASSLRAGHLNTEAFF.

This chain connects TRBV5-6 to TRBJ2-7, with D tentatively TRBD1 (6 bases). The V gene lost 0 bases and the J gene lost 6 bases, with 10 bases spanning the gap. This CDR3 region has 13 residues. Germline-derived CDR1 and CDR2 are SGHDT and YYEEEE. The chain's CDR3 is CASSLVTGSEQYF. Written as DNA, the CDR3 is TGTGCCAGCAGCTTGGTCACAGGGAGCGAGCAGTACTTC.

This chain joins TRBV6-5 and TRBJ2-7; perhaps TRBD1 as D (5 bases). V lost 2 bases, J lost 3 bases, and 14 bases lay in between. The CDR3 length is 15 residues. Germline lookup yields CDR1 MNHEY and CDR2 SVGAGI. Written as DNA, the CDR3 is TGTGCCAGCAGTTACCCTTCCAGGGTTCGCTACGAGCAGTACTTC. It yields the protein CASSYPSRVRYEQYF.

The V gene is TRBV7-3, the J gene TRBJ2-7; 9 bases fit TRBD2. V was clipped by 5 bases and J by 4 bases; unmatched bases: 3. CDR1 and CDR2 (germline): SGHTA, FQGTGA. The CDR3 is made up of 13 amino acids. The chain's CDR3 is CASSVTSGYEQYF. Written as DNA, the CDR3 is TGTGCCAGCAGCGTGACTAGCGGTTACGAGCAGTACTTC.

This clone was recorded a few times. The rearrangement joins TRBV6-5 to TRBJ1-1, with TRBD1 as a possible D gene (5 bases). The germline V and J ends were trimmed by 2 bases and 5 bases, with 9 bases remaining between them. This CDR3 region has 13 residues. Per germline, CDR1 MNHEY and CDR2 SVGAGI. CDR3 residues: CASSYGGNTEAFF. The CDR3 nucleotides read TGTGCCAGCAGTTACGGGGGTAATACTGAAGCTTTCTTT.

The chain recombines TRBV5-1 with TRBJ2-7; D gene uncertain. Between the trimmed V and J ends, which lost 0 bases and 0 bases, there was a span of 10 bases. CDR3 length: 15 amino acids. Germline CDR1 reads SGHRS; CDR2 reads YFSETQ. DNA for the CDR3: TGCGCCAGCAGCTTGGGCCGCTCAAGCTCCTACGAGCAGTACTTC. Residues: CASSLGRSSSYEQYF.

This clone was seen a single time. The V and J genes are TRBV28 and TRBJ2-6; either TRBD1 or TRBD2 may supply D (5 bases each). V was trimmed by 3 bases and J by 0 bases, leaving 15 bases between them. CDR3 length: 18 amino acids. CDR1 is MDHEN, CDR2 SYDVKM, per germline. CDR3: CASSFLGRQSSGANVLTF. CDR3 DNA sequence: TGTGCCAGCAGTTTCTTGGGACGGCAGAGCTCTGGGGCCAACGTCCTGACTTTC.